The entry that follows covers one T cell receptor (beta chain) sequence. Its antigen remains unknown. Sequenced by immunoSEQ multiplex PCR; TCRdb stores in-frame clones only, minus some. The repertoire holds about 340,000 clones, less than 85% seen once, with less than 11% in the top ten. All donors were healthy HIV-negative adults lacking recent acute infections or vaccinations. Splitting the CD4+ cells yielded a CD45RA+ naive subset and a CD45RA-negative memory subset. This specimen comes from a study of shared clonotypes between healthy human individuals. Study-level points and caveats: Sampling covered blood only; tissue repertoires likely differ. Rarefaction curves obtained for sorted subsets showed sequencing incomplete despite large depth.

The sample was memory CD4+ T cells sorted from blood. As to subset: CD45RA-negative fraction. The TCR originated in a young man in good health.

The CDR3 DNA reads TGTGCCAGCAGTATTGGACAGGGAGGCGGCACTGAAGCTTTCTTT. As protein: CASSIGQGGGTEAFF. This chain joins TRBV2 and TRBJ1-1; 8 nucleotides agree with TRBD1. There are 15 residues in the CDR3. The germline V gene encodes CDR1 SNHLY and CDR2 FYNNEI. After removal of 5 bases from V and 4 bases from J, the junction contained 9 bases not matched to a gene.